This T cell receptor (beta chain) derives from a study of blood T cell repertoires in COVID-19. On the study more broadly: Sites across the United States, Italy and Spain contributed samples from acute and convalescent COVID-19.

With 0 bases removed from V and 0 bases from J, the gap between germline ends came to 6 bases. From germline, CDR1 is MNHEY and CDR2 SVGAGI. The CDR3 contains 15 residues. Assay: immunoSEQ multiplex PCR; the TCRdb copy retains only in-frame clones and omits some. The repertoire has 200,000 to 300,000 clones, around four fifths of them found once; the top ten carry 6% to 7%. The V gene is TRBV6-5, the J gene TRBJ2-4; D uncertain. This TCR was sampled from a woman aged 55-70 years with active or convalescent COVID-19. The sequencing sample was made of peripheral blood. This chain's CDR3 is CASSYSRLAKNIQYF. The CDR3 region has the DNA TGTGCCAGCAGTTACTCGAGACTAGCCAAAAACATTCAGTACTTC.